The 21 T cell receptor beta chains below come from one sample, sequenced in a study of blood T cells in healthy people across ages (dated by TCRdb to between 2014 and 2016). Library preparation was by 5' RACE. TCRdb lists the instrument as Illumina HiSeq 2500. The second PCR ran for about 7 to 11 cycles and used a J-beta primer mix along with a sample-barcoded 5' primer. TCRdb reworked the public reads: Q25 trimming with fastp, MiXCR clone assembly, productive beta chains retained. Under each unique CDR3 protein, matching rows form one entry showing the most common genes and DNA. This sample gives around 870,000 distinct CDR3 sequences in total; under 35% of them show up just once. The biggest ten clones account for roughly a sixth of the sample. Input material: blood. These receptors came from an elderly woman in good health.

The table lists this clonotype with many counts. The genes are TRBV28 and TRBJ1-5; possible D gene TRBD1, 5 bases. Germline CDR1 MDHEN, CDR2 SYDVKM. CDR3 length equals 16 residues. Trimming stripped 3 bases from V and 5 bases from J, with 17 bases between. CDR3 loop: CASSFGPLTADQPQHF. Here the CDR3 DNA reads TGTGCCAGCAGTTTTGGTCCCCTGACAGCAGATCAGCCCCAGCATTTT.

This clonotype was recorded a few times. This chain uses TRBV5-1 with TRBJ1-1, with 7 positions matching TRBD1. The CDR3 is 14 amino acids. Germline assignment: CDR1 SGHRS and CDR2 YFSETQ. Trimming took 2 bases from V and 6 from J; bases not matched to a gene: 7. CDR3 nucleotide sequence: TGCGCCAGCAGCTTAGCAACAGGGGACCCTGAAGCTTTCTTT. This translates into CASSLATGDPEAFF.

This chain links TRBV7-2 with TRBJ2-2; D may be TRBD2 (6 bases). CDR1 SGHTA and CDR2 FQGNSA come from the germline V gene. V lost 7 bases to trimming and J lost 1 base, with 13 bases between them. The CDR3 is 15 amino acids. The DNA of the CDR3 is TGTGCCAGCACCAAGGGAGGTCTGAACACCGGGGAGCTGTTTTTT. Amino acids: CASTKGGLNTGELFF.

The V gene is TRBV21-1, the J gene TRBJ2-2; the table's D call, TRBD2, has no DNA check behind it. TRBV21-1 is given as a pseudogene. CDR3 length equals 16 residues. CDR3 loop: CASSKGEEESTGELFF. The CDR3, as DNA: TGTGCCAGCAGCAAAGGGGAGGAGGAGTCCACCGGGGAGCTGTTTTTT.

At least ten counts were recorded for this clonotype. This chain uses TRBV4-2 with TRBJ2-6; the D gene is possibly TRBD1 (6 bases). Germline CDR1 is LGHNA and CDR2 is YNFKEQ. This CDR3 is 18 amino acids long. V lost 4 bases to trimming and J lost 2 bases, with 18 bases between them. The CDR3 DNA reads TGTGCCAGCAGCCCGGGACAATCGGGAATCGCTGGGGCCAACGTCCTGACTTTC. Encoded protein: CASSPGQSGIAGANVLTF.

This clonotype was observed a handful of times. A much larger clone differs by one base, so this may be a read error. This chain connects TRBV10-3 to TRBJ2-1, with TRBD2 as a possible D gene (6 bases). Germline V gives CDR1 ENHRY, CDR2 SYGVKD. The CDR3 spans 17 residues. Trimming took off 1 base at V and 6 bases at J, with 19 bases between the two ends. As DNA, the CDR3 is TGTGCCATCAGTGAGTGGAAGAGGGAGGATACAGCCAATGAGCAGTTCTTC. Translating it yields CAISEWKREDTANEQFF.

The V call is TRBV18, the J call TRBJ1-1; 10 bases line up with TRBD1. Trimming cost V 1 base and J 3 bases; bases outside gene matches: 5. CDR1 is KGHSH, CDR2 LQKENI, per germline. The CDR3 contains 16 residues. The chain's CDR3 is CASSPLSGTGDTEAFF. CDR3 DNA sequence: TGTGCCAGCTCACCACTATCCGGGACAGGGGACACTGAAGCTTTCTTT.

This clonotype occurred many times. This sequence joins TRBV6-5 and TRBJ2-3; D is ambiguous. Trimming left V 6 bases short and J 5 bases short, with 15 bases between. Germline CDR1 is MNHEY and CDR2 is SVGAGI. This CDR3 is built from 14 residues. CDR3 DNA sequence: TGTGCCAGCAGCCCCCAAATTTTCGGAGATACGCAGTATTTT. Protein sequence: CASSPQIFGDTQYF.

As to this clonotype: A much more abundant neighbour one base away suggests this may be a read error. This chain connects TRBV7-9 to TRBJ2-1; 13 bases fit TRBD2. The CDR3 length is 17 residues. Germline values: CDR1 SEHNR, CDR2 FQNEAQ (reference sequence). Losses at the gene ends were 0 bases for V and 11 bases for J; bases not matched to a gene: 10. DNA of the CDR3: TGTGCCAGCAGCTTAGCCGGGACTAGCGGGGTCGGGGATAAGCAGTTCTTC. This gives the protein CASSLAGTSGVGDKQFF.

In this sample, this clonotype turned up many times. V and J are TRBV7-6 and TRBJ2-5, with a weak D call TRBD2 (6 bases). Between the trimmed V and J ends, which lost 4 bases and 7 bases, there was a span of 19 bases. This CDR3 is 15 amino acids long. Per the germline V gene, CDR1 is SGHVS and CDR2 is FNYEAQ. CDR3 coding DNA: TGTGCCAGCAGCTCCCCCGGGCAGGGAGGCGTGACCCAGTACTTC. Translating it yields CASSSPGQGGVTQYF.

On this clonotype itself: A much larger clone lies a single base off, so this may be a read error. The rearrangement uses TRBV10-3 and TRBJ1-5; D is undetermined. Germline V lookup: CDR1 ENHRY, CDR2 SYGVKD. The CDR3 is 13 residues long. CDR3 nucleotides: TGTGCCATCAGGGAGTCTGGCAATCAGCCCCAGCATTTT. This codes for CAIRESGNQPQHF.

The chain couples TRBV5-5 to TRBJ1-2, with D perhaps TRBD1 (5 bases). CDR3 size: 15 residues. CDR1 is SGHKS and CDR2 is YYEKEE in the germline V gene (reference sequence). V was shortened by 0 bases and J by 2 bases, with 11 bases between the two germline ends. The CDR3 loop is CASSLAGRENYGYTF. In DNA form, the CDR3 reads TGTGCCAGCAGCTTGGCAGGGAGGGAGAACTATGGCTACACCTTC.

The chain carries TRBV7-2 and TRBJ2-5, with D perhaps TRBD2 (6 bases). Germline CDR1 reads SGHTA; CDR2 reads FQGNSA. The CDR3 is 14 residues long. The V gene lost 7 bases and the J gene lost 3 bases, with 15 bases spanning the gap. CDR3 coding DNA: TGTGCCAGCAAAGGAGGGGTGTCCAAAGAGACCCAGTACTTC. As protein: CASKGGVSKETQYF.

As to this clonotype: A much more abundant neighbour one base away suggests this may be a read error. This rearrangement joins TRBV18 to TRBJ2-3; perhaps TRBD2 as D (5 bases). The CDR3 sequence is 22 residues long. The V end was cut by 1 base, the J end by 6 bases, with 35 bases between. Germline CDR1 reads KGHSH; CDR2 reads LQKENI. The CDR3 sequence: CASSPRGDGGRSALARWDTQYF. The CDR3, as DNA: TGTGCCAGCTCACCACGCGGTGACGGCGGCAGGTCGGCTCTAGCTCGTTGGGATACGCAGTATTTT.

This clonotype has a count of ten or more. The chain combines TRBV27 with TRBJ2-5; 14 positions agree with TRBD2. The ends lost 8 bases at V and 1 base at J; junction bases unmatched: 3. The CDR3 consists of 15 residues. CDR1 and CDR2 from the germline V gene are MNHEY and SMNVEV (reference sequence). CDR3 nucleotide sequence: TGTGCCAGCGCTGGACTAGCGGGGGGCCAAGAGACCCAGTACTTC. This translates into CASAGLAGGQETQYF.

The rearrangement links TRBV5-1 to TRBJ2-7; 12 nucleotides agree with TRBD2. The ends lost 4 bases at V and 0 bases at J; junction bases unmatched: 8. The CDR3 contains 17 residues. Germline values: CDR1 SGHRS, CDR2 YFSETQ. Written as DNA, the CDR3 is TGCGCCAGCAGCAAATCCGGGACTAGCGGGCTCTCCTACGAGCAGTACTTC. Protein: CASSKSGTSGLSYEQYF. The whole variable domain, filled in from reference TRBV5-1 and TRBJ2-7, reads KAGVTQTPRYLIKTRGQQVTLSCSPISGHRSVSWYQQTPGQGLQFLFEYFSETQRNKGNFPGRFSGRQFSNSRSEMNVSTLELGDSALYLCASSKSGTSGLSYEQYFGPGTRLTVT.

In this sample, this clonotype turned up a few times. This sequence joins TRBV6-6 and TRBJ1-2; TRBD1 matches at 9 bases. Germline CDR1 and CDR2: MNHNY and SVGAGI (reference sequence). The CDR3 is made up of 14 amino acids. With 6 bases clipped from V and 3 bases from J, the junction kept 5 bases outside the gene matches. CDR3 nucleotide sequence: TGTGCCAGCAGACACAGGGGGCAGGACTATGGCTACACCTTC. It encodes CASRHRGQDYGYTF.

Comments on this clonotype: A much larger clone lies a single base off, so this may be a read error. The gene calls are TRBV19 and TRBJ1-2, with no clear D. The CDR3 spans 15 residues. The V end was cut by 11 bases, the J end by 2 bases, with 21 bases between. Germline V CDR1 and CDR2: LNHDA, SQIVND (reference sequence). This CDR3 reads CAGTPLDNSNYGYTF. CDR3 in DNA: TGTGCCGGTACCCCCCTGGATAATTCAAACTATGGCTACACCTTC.

Worth noting for this clonotype: Given a much more abundant clone one base away, this may be a read error. The rearrangement links TRBV5-4 to TRBJ2-3, with D possibly matching TRBD2 (6 bases). In germline, CDR1 is SGHNT, CDR2 YYREEE (reference sequence). The CDR3 has 13 amino acids. The germline V and J ends were trimmed by 5 bases and 8 bases, with 15 bases remaining between them. The CDR3 here is CASSRTEGGTQYF. In DNA form, the CDR3 reads TGTGCCAGCAGTCGGACGGAGGGCGGTACGCAGTATTTT. The complete variable domain, with remaining parts taken from reference TRBV5-4 and TRBJ2-3, reads ETGVTQSPTHLIKTRGQQVTLRCSSQSGHNTVSWYQQALGQGPQFIFQYYREEENGRGNFPPRFSGLQFPNYSSELNVNALELDDSALYLCASSRTEGGTQYFGPGTRLTVL.

As concerns this clonotype: This clone may be a read error of a much larger clone one base away. The chain has TRBV11-2 and TRBJ1-2, with TRBD1 identical over 9 bases. Germline CDR1 and CDR2: SGHAT and FQNNGV. This CDR3 has 15 amino acids. The CDR3 DNA follows: TGTGCCAGCAGCTTAGGGACAGGGGATTTATATGGCTGCACCTTC. This translates into CASSLGTGDLYGCTF.

Notes on this clonotype: This sequence may be a read error, since a much larger clone differs from it by one base. This chain connects TRBV20-1 to TRBJ2-5, with 8 bases aligning to TRBD2. The DNA end is more similar to TRBJ2-7, so the J call may be wrong. There are 16 residues in the CDR3. Looked up from germline, CDR1 is DFQATT and CDR2 is SNEGSKA (reference sequence). This CDR3 reads CSAGDQIGGALYEQYF. The CDR3 region has the DNA TGCAGTGCTGGAGATCAGATCGGGGGGGCGTTATACGAGCAGTACTTC.